These 26 T cell receptor beta chains were sequenced from one sample in a study of monozygotic twins with inflammatory bowel disease. Reprocessing the 5' RACE reads, TCRdb reports a single entry for every CDR3 protein and omits DNA. This table lists fewer than 550,000 distinct CDR3 sequences. The sequencing sample was made of blood. All receptors derive from a human donor with ulcerative colitis or Crohn's disease, or a healthy co-twin of an affected twin (not recorded which).

This rearrangement joins TRBV3-1 to TRBJ2-7; the D gene TCRdb calls, TRBD1, cannot be checked with no DNA. There are 13 residues in the CDR3. Germline-derived CDR1 and CDR2 are LGHDT and YNNKEL (reference sequence). The CDR3 loop is CASSDSGGTAQYF.

CDR3 amino acids: CASSPPTVRGTQYF. The chain has TRBV28 and TRBJ2-5; TCRdb names TRBD1, which stays unverified in the absence of DNA. Germline-derived CDR1 and CDR2 are MDHEN and SYDVKM. The CDR3 totals 14 residues. Variable domain in full (rest from reference TRBV28 and TRBJ2-5): DVKVTQSSRYLVKRTGEKVFLECVQDMDHENMFWYRQDPGLGLRLIYFSYDVKMKEKGDIPEGYSVSREKKERFSLILESASTNQTSMYLCASSPPTVRGTQYFGPGTRLLVL.

This chain links TRBV5-1 with TRBJ2-3; the D gene TCRdb calls, TRBD1, cannot be checked with no DNA. Germline V gene sequence: CDR1 SGHRS, CDR2 YFSETQ. The CDR3 covers 13 residues. The CDR3 protein is CASSSDTGDTQYF.

The rearrangement links TRBV20-1 to TRBJ1-1; TCRdb names TRBD1, which stays unverified in the absence of DNA. CDR1 and CDR2 from the germline V gene are DFQATT and SNEGSKA (reference sequence). The CDR3 extends over 15 amino acids. CDR3 amino acids: CSARDSGGAVTEAFF.

This CDR3 is CSATGQGGRSDTQYF. V gene TRBV20-1 combines with J gene TRBJ2-3; TCRdb's assignment of TRBD1 cannot be checked, as there is no DNA. The CDR3 is made up of 15 amino acids. Per the germline V gene, CDR1 is DFQATT and CDR2 is SNEGSKA (reference sequence).

The chain recombines TRBV9 with TRBJ2-1. The CDR3 consists of 15 residues. CDR1 SGDLS and CDR2 YYNGEE come from the germline V gene. The CDR3: CASSVELSSYNEQFF.

The V call is TRBV7-3, the J call TRBJ2-3; TCRdb calls TRBD1, which cannot be checked without DNA. The length of the CDR3 is 13 residues. Per germline, CDR1 SGHTA and CDR2 FQGTGA. CDR3 protein: CASARSGPDTQYF.

The rearrangement joins TRBV5-6 to TRBJ1-2. There are 11 residues in the CDR3. Germline-derived CDR1 and CDR2 are SGHDT and YYEEEE. CDR3 sequence reads: CASSLFGGYTF.

The chain links TRBV5-1 to TRBJ2-5; TCRdb picks TRBD1, but there is no DNA to check that call. The V gene's germline CDR1 is SGHRS and CDR2 YFSETQ. The CDR3 sequence is 15 residues long. CDR3 loop: CASSSPGQGAETQYF.

This rearrangement joins TRBV27 to TRBJ2-3; TCRdb's D call, TRBD2, is unchecked because there is no DNA. CDR1 is MNHEY, CDR2 SMNVEV, per germline (reference sequence). The CDR3 extends over 19 amino acids. The CDR3 loop is CASSSQILSDYSSTDTQYF.

The J gene is TRBJ2-7, the V gene TRBV20-1; TCRdb reports TRBD2, a call that lacks DNA to check it against. CDR3 length equals 15 residues. Germline V gene sequence: CDR1 DFQATT, CDR2 SNEGSKA (reference sequence). CDR3 region: CSASALAGAFYEQYF.

The chain combines TRBV7-9 with TRBJ2-7; the TCRdb D gene call, TRBD2, has no DNA to confirm it. Germline lookup yields CDR1 SEHNR and CDR2 FQNEAQ (reference sequence). The CDR3 runs 16 residues. The CDR3 loop is CASSPLQAQPTDEQYF.

The rearrangement links TRBV3-1 to TRBJ1-4. Germline assignment: CDR1 LGHDT and CDR2 YNNKEL (reference sequence). CDR3 length: 14 residues. This CDR3 reads CASSQATSQEKLFF.

The genes are TRBV6-5 and TRBJ1-5; TCRdb returns TRBD1, unconfirmable since there is no DNA. The CDR3 totals 19 residues. Germline assignment: CDR1 MNHEY and CDR2 SVGAGI. The CDR3: CASSYSGGNRTSYNKAQHF.

The rearrangement uses TRBV12-3 or TRBV12-4 and TRBJ1-1; TCRdb designates TRBD1, a call that cannot be tested without DNA. The CDR3 runs to 12 residues. The CDR3 here is CASRREQGEAFF.

V usage is TRBV7-9 and J usage is TRBJ2-7; TCRdb reports TRBD1, a call that lacks DNA to check it against. The CDR3 runs 14 residues. The germline CDR1 and CDR2 sequences are SEHNR and FQNEAQ (reference sequence). The CDR3 protein is CASSLAAGNYEQYF.

V gene TRBV20-1 combines with J gene TRBJ2-4; TCRdb reports TRBD2, a call that lacks DNA to check it against. The CDR3 consists of 15 residues. Germline CDR1 is DFQATT and CDR2 is SNEGSKA (reference sequence). The CDR3 reads CSAPVAGLAKNIQYF.

The chain couples TRBV27 to TRBJ1-5. The CDR3 covers 14 residues. In germline, CDR1 is MNHEY, CDR2 SMNVEV (reference sequence). The CDR3 sequence is CASSSSLGNQPQHF.

V gene TRBV18 combines with J gene TRBJ2-5; TCRdb names TRBD1, which stays unverified in the absence of DNA. Looked up from germline, CDR1 is KGHSH and CDR2 is LQKENI. The CDR3 extends over 13 amino acids. The CDR3: CASSPKARVPQYF.

The J gene is TRBJ1-5, the V gene TRBV4-1; TCRdb's D gene call, TRBD1, goes unchecked for lack of DNA. Germline-derived CDR1 and CDR2 are MGHRA and YSYEKL. The length of the CDR3 is 14 residues. The CDR3 protein is CASSLGGPPAPQHF.

The chain employs TRBV20-1 and TRBJ1-6; absent DNA, TCRdb's TRBD1 call cannot be checked. The CDR3 consists of 14 residues. Germline-derived CDR1 and CDR2 are DFQATT and SNEGSKA (reference sequence). CDR3: CSAAGHRASSPLHF.

The gene calls are TRBV24-1 and TRBJ2-1; TCRdb reports TRBD2, a call that lacks DNA to check it against. Germline V gene lookup returns CDR1 KGHDR and CDR2 SFDVKD. This CDR3 contains 17 residues. CDR3 in amino acids: CATSAPTSGGKYNEQFF.

The rearrangement uses TRBV25-1 and TRBJ1-4; there is no DNA to check the TCRdb D call of TRBD1. The length of the CDR3 is 12 residues. Germline lookup yields CDR1 MGHDK and CDR2 SYGVNS. CDR3 sequence: CASSEPLSELFF.

The rearrangement joins TRBV25-1 to TRBJ2-7. Germline-derived CDR1 and CDR2 are MGHDK and SYGVNS. This CDR3 is 13 amino acids long. CDR3 protein: CASSDVQSYEQYF.

This chain joins TRBV20-1 and TRBJ2-3; TCRdb's D call of TRBD1 is untestable without DNA. CDR1 and CDR2 (germline): DFQATT, SNEGSKA (reference sequence). This CDR3 comprises 15 residues. The CDR3: CSANPRQVSADTQYF.

V gene TRBV6-5 combines with J gene TRBJ2-7; checking the TCRdb D call of TRBD2 is not possible without DNA. The CDR3 is 15 amino acids. In germline, CDR1 is MNHEY, CDR2 SVGAGI. The CDR3 here is CASSYLAGYSYEQYF.